These 31 T cell receptor beta chains came from one sample sequenced in a study of blood T cell repertoires in COVID-19. TCRdb keeps only in-frame clones here, not all; method: immunoSEQ multiplex PCR. Here the sample spans about 200,000 clones, roughly four fifths being singletons. Material for sequencing was peripheral blood. The receptors here all came from a middle-aged woman with acute or convalescent COVID-19.

V and J are TRBV5-6 and TRBJ2-4, with D maybe TRBD1 (5 bases). Germline V CDR1 and CDR2: SGHDT, YYEEEE. There are 15 residues in the CDR3. V lost 1 base, J lost 7 bases, and 15 bases lay in between. The chain's CDR3 is CASSLSLGAMNIQYF. The CDR3 coding sequence is TGTGCCAGCAGCTTGAGTTTAGGGGCTATGAACATTCAGTACTTC.

The rearrangement uses TRBV2 and TRBJ2-7, with a possible D match to TRBD1 (6 bases). Per the germline V gene, CDR1 is SNHLY and CDR2 is FYNNEI. The V gene lost 6 bases and the J gene lost 4 bases, with 13 bases spanning the gap. The CDR3 is 13 residues long. The CDR3 nucleotides read TGTGCCAGCAGGAGGACAGAGACATACGAGCAGTACTTC. Residues: CASRRTETYEQYF.

In this sample, this clone turned up once. The chain carries TRBV10-1 and TRBJ1-2, with TRBD1 matching 9 bases. This CDR3 region has 19 residues. Looked up from germline, CDR1 is WNHNN and CDR2 is SYGVQD (reference sequence). V shed 3 bases, J shed 1 base, and the junction held 15 bases outside the gene matches. CDR3 bases: TGCGCCAGCAGTGATTCAAGAAGGGCGACAGGGGGATTTAACTATGGCTACACCTTC. This codes for CASSDSRRATGGFNYGYTF.

Written as DNA, the CDR3 is TGTGCCAGCAGGCCGACTAGCGGGGGGGCCCGGTCCGGGGAGCTGTTTTTT. Translated: CASRPTSGGARSGELFF. V usage is TRBV3-1 (or the pseudogene TRBV3-2) and J usage is TRBJ2-2; 14 nucleotides line up with TRBD2. The CDR3 runs 17 residues. J was trimmed by 6 bases and V by 6 bases; bases with no gene match: 9. Germline V CDR1 and CDR2: LGHDT, YNNKEL (reference sequence).

The rearrangement joins TRBV19 to TRBJ2-7; TRBD2 aligns across 11 bases. The CDR3 loop spans 17 amino acids. The V gene's germline CDR1 is LNHDA and CDR2 SQIVND (reference sequence). The junction had 13 bases not matched to a gene; V was cut back by 9 bases and J by 0 bases. The CDR3 here is CARKSGTSGISSYEQYF. CDR3 DNA: TGTGCCAGGAAATCCGGGACTAGCGGTATCAGCTCCTACGAGCAGTACTTC.

This sequence joins TRBV11-1 and TRBJ2-1; D may be TRBD2 (6 bases). There are 14 residues in the CDR3. Trimming removed 5 bases from V and 4 bases from J, with 12 bases in between. Germline V CDR1 and CDR2: SGHAT, FQDESV (reference sequence). The CDR3 DNA reads TGTGCCAGCAGCCCGGGACTCCAGTACAATGAGCAGTTCTTC. Translating it yields CASSPGLQYNEQFF. Based on the CDR3 plus reference TRBV11-1 and TRBJ2-1, the full variable domain is EAEVAQSPRYKITEKSQAVAFWCDPISGHATLYWYRQILGQGPELLVQFQDESVVDDSQLPKDRFSAERLKGVDSTLKIQPAELGDSAMYLCASSPGLQYNEQFFGPGTRLTVL.

As concerns this clone: The sample contains more than one DNA sequence encoding this CDR3. This rearrangement joins TRBV13 to TRBJ1-1; the D gene is possibly TRBD1 (5 bases). V gave up 2 bases and J gave up 1 base, with 11 bases separating them. This CDR3 is 15 amino acids long. Germline lookup yields CDR1 PRHDT and CDR2 FYEKMQ (reference sequence). The CDR3 loop is CASSLSGEGNTEAFF. The CDR3 region has the DNA TGTGCCAGCAGCTTATCGGGGGAGGGGAACACTGAAGCTTTCTTT.

This clone has a handful of counts. The chain joins TRBV5-1 to TRBJ1-2; D call uncertain. The CDR3 contains 12 residues. CDR1 is SGHRS and CDR2 is YFSETQ in the germline V gene. The V and J ends lost 5 bases and 4 bases respectively, with 9 bases between them. This CDR3 reads CASREGVYGYTF. Written as DNA, the CDR3 is TGCGCCAGCAGGGAGGGCGTCTATGGCTACACCTTC.

The rearrangement joins TRBV7-2 to TRBJ1-3, with 8 bases matching TRBD1. Trimming removed 10 bases from V and 0 bases from J; junction bases left unmatched: 8. This CDR3 comprises 15 residues. The germline CDR1 and CDR2 sequences are SGHTA and FQGNSA. CDR3 residues: CATARGPISGNTIYF. In DNA form, the CDR3 reads TGTGCCACCGCCAGGGGGCCTATCTCTGGAAACACCATATATTTT.

The chain couples TRBV12-3 or TRBV12-4 to TRBJ2-7; TRBD2 might be the D (6 bases). This CDR3 comprises 12 residues. V lost 3 bases, J lost 7 bases, and 10 bases lay in between. Here the CDR3 reads CASSLAGLEQYF. Here the CDR3 DNA reads TGTGCCAGCAGTTTGGCGGGGTTAGAGCAGTACTTC.

The chain uses TRBV29-1 and TRBJ1-2, with D perhaps matching TRBD1 (5 bases). The V end was cut by 5 bases, the J end by 7 bases, with 23 bases between. CDR3 length equals 15 residues. In germline, CDR1 is SQVTM, CDR2 ANQGSEA. For the CDR3, the DNA is TGCAGCGTTATGACAGACGGCCCGCCAGAGAGTGGCTACACCTTC. It yields the protein CSVMTDGPPESGYTF.

The V gene is TRBV9, the J gene TRBJ2-1, with D possibly being TRBD1 (6 bases). The length of the CDR3 is 15 residues. V shed 4 bases and J shed 8 bases, with 19 bases lying between them. Germline CDR1 reads SGDLS; CDR2 reads YYNGEE. CDR3 sequence: CASSSRLLQGHEQFF. CDR3 coding DNA: TGTGCCAGCAGCTCGCGACTATTACAGGGTCATGAGCAGTTCTTC.

The rearrangement links TRBV10-3 to TRBJ1-5; TRBD1 matches at 7 bases. CDR3 size: 16 residues. The V gene's germline CDR1 is ENHRY and CDR2 SYGVKD. V gave up 11 bases and J gave up 2 bases; unmatched junction bases: 15. CDR3 amino acids: CAAYDPDGQGNQPQHF. The CDR3 nucleotides read TGTGCCGCCTATGACCCTGATGGACAGGGCAATCAGCCCCAGCATTTT.

The DNA of the CDR3 is TGCGCCAGCAGCGCCCGACAGGGGGCGATAGGAGAGACCCAGTACTTC. It specifies CASSARQGAIGETQYF. This chain joins TRBV5-1 and TRBJ2-5; 10 bases agree with TRBD1. Per the germline V gene, CDR1 is SGHRS and CDR2 is YFSETQ. This CDR3 comprises 16 residues. The trim removed 4 bases at V and 4 bases at J, leaving 10 bases unmatched. The full variable domain, with the rest looked up from reference TRBV5-1 and TRBJ2-5, is KAGVTQTPRYLIKTRGQQVTLSCSPISGHRSVSWYQQTPGQGLQFLFEYFSETQRNKGNFPGRFSGRQFSNSRSEMNVSTLELGDSALYLCASSARQGAIGETQYFGPGTRLLVL.

The V call is TRBV29-1, the J call TRBJ2-6; TRBD1 matches 10 bases. Germline CDR1 and CDR2: SQVTM and ANQGSEA. The ends lost 6 bases at V and 4 bases at J; junction bases unmatched: 15. This CDR3 is 18 amino acids long. The CDR3 region has the DNA TGCAGCGTGAGGACAGGGGGTAGGGAATATGGAGGGGCCAACGTCCTGACTTTC. Residues: CSVRTGGREYGGANVLTF. Using reference TRBV29-1 and TRBJ2-6 for the parts outside the CDR3, the full variable domain is SAVISQKPSRDICQRGTSLTIQCQVDSQVTMMFWYRQQPGQSLTLIATANQGSEATYESGFVIDKFPISRPNLTFSTLTVSNMSPEDSSIYLCSVRTGGREYGGANVLTFGAGSRLTVL.

J is TRBJ1-2 and V is TRBV6-1; D call uncertain. Trimming pared 1 base from V and 3 bases from J, leaving 9 bases between. Germline V lookup: CDR1 MNHNS, CDR2 SASEGT. The CDR3 is made up of 14 amino acids. The CDR3 nucleotides read TGTGCCAGCAGTGAAGTTCGAGGCGACTATGGCTACACCTTC. It codes for CASSEVRGDYGYTF.

The V gene is TRBV5-6, the J gene TRBJ2-7; the D is unclear. V shed 2 bases and J shed 6 bases, with 15 bases lying between them. The length of the CDR3 is 14 residues. CDR1 and CDR2 from the germline V gene are SGHDT and YYEEEE. CDR3 region: CASSFGSGQGEQYF. In nucleotides, the CDR3 is TGTGCCAGCAGCTTCGGATCAGGTCAAGGCGAGCAGTACTTC.

The rearrangement joins TRBV2 to TRBJ1-4; weak D call: TRBD1 (5 bases). Trimming shortened V by 6 bases and J by 15 bases, and 14 bases separated the two germline ends. Germline assignment: CDR1 SNHLY and CDR2 FYNNEI. The CDR3 runs to 11 residues. As DNA, the CDR3 is TGTGCCAGCAGCCTGGAGGGGATTATGTTTTTT. It encodes CASSLEGIMFF. The full variable domain, completed using reference TRBV2 and TRBJ1-4, is EPEVTQTPSHQVTQMGQEVILRCVPISNHLYFYWYRQILGQKVEFLVSFYNNEISEKSEIFDDQFSVERPDGSNFTLKIRSTKLEDSAMYFCASSLEGIMFFGSGTQLSVL.

V usage is TRBV19 and J usage is TRBJ1-5; D is perhaps TRBD1 (5 bases). CDR1 is LNHDA, CDR2 SQIVND, per germline (reference sequence). V lost 1 base and J lost 1, with 8 bases in between. The CDR3 is 15 amino acids. CDR3 nucleotides: TGTGCCAGTAGTATAGTACAGGCGAGCAATCAGCCCCAGCATTTT. Its protein product is CASSIVQASNQPQHF.

The J gene is TRBJ2-3, the V gene TRBV27; TRBD1 matches at 8 bases. V lost 6 bases to trimming and J lost 7 bases; unmatched junction nucleotides: 15. Germline loops: CDR1 MNHEY, CDR2 SMNVEV (reference sequence). The CDR3 extends over 16 amino acids. The CDR3 DNA is TGTGCCAGCAGATCGCCCCCAGGGGGCAGAATTCATACGCAGTATTTT. Translated: CASRSPPGGRIHTQYF.

V usage is TRBV18 and J usage is TRBJ1-1; D is undetermined. CDR1 KGHSH and CDR2 LQKENI come from the germline V gene. This CDR3 spans 12 amino acids. V lost 5 bases and J 6 bases, leaving 10 bases between the germline ends. CDR3 sequence: CASSWTPPEAFF. Written as DNA, the CDR3 is TGTGCCAGCTCATGGACTCCACCTGAAGCTTTCTTT. The whole variable domain, filled in from reference TRBV18 and TRBJ1-1, reads NAGVMQNPRHLVRRRGQEARLRCSPMKGHSHVYWYRQLPEEGLKFMVYLQKENIIDESGMPKERFSAEFPKEGPSILRIQQVVRGDSAAYFCASSWTPPEAFFGQGTRLTVV.

The chain links TRBV6-5 to TRBJ2-1; 15 nucleotides line up with TRBD2. The germline CDR1 and CDR2 sequences are MNHEY and SVGAGI. Losses at the gene ends were 8 bases for V and 7 bases for J; bases not matched to a gene: 6. CDR3 length: 15 amino acids. As DNA, the CDR3 is TGTGCCAGCGTAAGGACTAGCGGGGGGGGTAATGAGCAGTTCTTC. This translates into CASVRTSGGGNEQFF.

The chain recombines TRBV5-6 with TRBJ2-3, with 13 bases fitting TRBD2. V shed 4 bases, J shed 0 bases, and the junction held 8 bases outside the gene matches. Germline loops: CDR1 SGHDT, CDR2 YYEEEE. This CDR3 is built from 18 residues. The CDR3 DNA reads as TGTGCCAGCAGCCTTACTAGCGGGAGGGGTTTGAGCACAGATACGCAGTATTTT. It yields the protein CASSLTSGRGLSTDTQYF.

The rearrangement links TRBV5-6 to TRBJ2-7; D possibly corresponds to TRBD1 (5 bases). Germline V gives CDR1 SGHDT, CDR2 YYEEEE. The V gene lost 4 bases and the J gene lost 0 bases, with 14 bases spanning the gap. The CDR3 contains 15 residues. The CDR3 region has the DNA TGTGCCAGCAGCCCTCGTGGGGCGAGCTCCTACGAGCAGTACTTC. The encoded protein is CASSPRGASSYEQYF.

The chain joins TRBV25-1 to TRBJ2-7; TRBD2 matches at 10 bases. The germline V gene encodes CDR1 MGHDK and CDR2 SYGVNS. V dropped 3 bases and J dropped 0; count of bases not matched to a gene: 8. This CDR3 contains 17 residues. Here the CDR3 reads CASSDWASGSHSYEQYF. Here the CDR3 DNA reads TGTGCCAGCAGTGATTGGGCTAGCGGGAGTCACTCCTACGAGCAGTACTTC.

This clone showed up just a few times. The CDR3 sequence: CASLSRGFAGELFF. CDR3 coding DNA: TGTGCCAGTCTTTCGCGGGGGTTTGCCGGGGAGCTGTTTTTT. The rearrangement links TRBV19 to TRBJ2-2, with 7 bases identical to TRBD2. Unmatched junction bases numbered 9, after V lost 8 bases and J lost 6 bases. Germline V gives CDR1 LNHDA, CDR2 SQIVND (reference sequence). The CDR3 runs to 14 residues. The variable domain in full, with the rest retrieved from reference TRBV19 and TRBJ2-2, is DGGITQSPKYLFRKEGQNVTLSCEQNLNHDAMYWYRQDPGQGLRLIYYSQIVNDFQKGDIAEGYSVSREKKESFPLTVTSAQKNPTAFYLCASLSRGFAGELFFGEGSRLTVL.

The rearrangement links TRBV6-5 to TRBJ1-5; D remains unclear. From germline, CDR1 is MNHEY and CDR2 SVGAGI. The V and J ends lost 8 bases and 0 bases respectively, with 8 bases between them. CDR3 length: 13 residues. Here the CDR3 DNA reads TGTGCCAGCGCGAGGGCTAGCAATCAGCCCCAGCATTTT. It specifies CASARASNQPQHF.

The rearrangement links TRBV15 to TRBJ1-4; 9 bases are a match to TRBD1. CDR1 is LNHNV and CDR2 is YYDKDF in the germline V gene (reference sequence). The V segment lost 0 bases and the J segment 3 bases; nucleotides outside the gene matches: 8. This CDR3 is built from 18 residues. CDR3 bases: TGTGCCACCAGCAGAGACTCCGGGACAGGGATCGCTAATGAAAAACTGTTTTTT. Encoded protein: CATSRDSGTGIANEKLFF.

This chain uses TRBV27 with TRBJ2-1; 10 bases align to TRBD1. This CDR3 has 16 residues. Trimming took 5 bases from V and 0 from J; bases not matched to a gene: 4. Germline CDR1 MNHEY, CDR2 SMNVEV (reference sequence). The CDR3 DNA sequence: TGTGCCAGCAGTCGACAGGGGGCCAACTCCTACAATGAGCAGTTCTTC. Amino acid sequence: CASSRQGANSYNEQFF.

V gene TRBV9 combines with J gene TRBJ2-1, with 16 bases fitting TRBD2. The V segment lost 0 bases and the J segment 5 bases; nucleotides outside the gene matches: 8. Germline V gene sequence: CDR1 SGDLS, CDR2 YYNGEE. CDR3 length: 19 residues. CDR3 in amino acids: CASSVAHMGLAGGNNEQFF. CDR3 nucleotide sequence: TGTGCCAGCAGCGTAGCTCATATGGGACTAGCGGGAGGGAACAATGAGCAGTTCTTC.

The chain is built from TRBV12-3 or TRBV12-4 and TRBJ1-4, with no clear D. The CDR3 extends over 12 amino acids. V was pared by 6 bases and J by 7 bases, with 9 bases between. The CDR3 DNA reads as TGTGCCAGCAGCTACGAGAGTGAAAAACTGTTTTTT. Translating gives CASSYESEKLFF.